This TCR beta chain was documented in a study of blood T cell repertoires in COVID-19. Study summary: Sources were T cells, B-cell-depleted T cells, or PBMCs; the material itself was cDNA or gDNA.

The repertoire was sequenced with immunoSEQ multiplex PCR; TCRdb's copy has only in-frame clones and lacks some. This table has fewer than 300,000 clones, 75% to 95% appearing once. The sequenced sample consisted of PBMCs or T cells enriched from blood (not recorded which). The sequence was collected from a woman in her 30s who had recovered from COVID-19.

The CDR3 DNA sequence: TGTGCCAGCAGCCAAGATCCTAGCGGCACAGATACGCAGTATTTT. Protein sequence: CASSQDPSGTDTQYF. The chain recombines TRBV4-2 with TRBJ2-3; D possibly corresponds to TRBD2 (6 bases). Between the trimmed V and J ends, which lost 0 bases and 1 base, there was a span of 8 bases. The CDR3 consists of 15 residues. Germline lookup yields CDR1 LGHNA and CDR2 YNFKEQ.